This TCR beta chain was documented in a study of cytomegalovirus exposure and HLA in healthy donors (dated 2017 in TCRdb). Background for the entire study: An earlier analysis of around 600 of the donors reported approximately 270 Gb of sequence data and 120 million or so unique TCR beta sequences from 150 million to 200 million T cells. A separate validation cohort of roughly 130 different subjects was used in addition to the approximately 670-subject first cohort. Donor age, sex, ethnicity and CMV serostatus were collected together with the repertoire data. Of the roughly 410 genotyped donors, 81% were placed in the genetic ancestry cluster associated with self-reported Caucasian donors. Four to six DR-DQ haplotypes were handled as single units for association and clustering, since linkage in the cohort was strong. The aim of the study was to test whether cataloging public T cell receptors could identify signatures of past pathogen exposure. The number of typed donors differed by locus: roughly 620-640 for A, B, C, DRB1 and DQB1; approximately 540 for DQA1; over 600 for DPA1; and roughly 470 for DPB1. Among some 400 genotyped donors of the cohort, an average of roughly 230,000 unique TCR beta nucleotide sequences was sequenced per donor, of which about 19% were non-productive. Rather than using new phenotypic data, the later analysis identified candidate immune exposures from TCR beta sequences and from how often those sequences occurred across donors. Every discovery cohort repertoire had been produced on one sequencing platform. In a later genetic analysis, genome-wide SNP genotypes for about three fifths of the 666 donors were used, and that subset was treated as a discovery cohort. To decide whether each TCR beta V gene segment behaved as functional or pseudogenic, an earlier analysis of nearly 600 of the donors relied on high-throughput TCR beta sequencing. Both class I and class II loci were covered by HLA typing, at four-digit resolution. Using immunosequencing, the study profiled T cell repertoires from roughly 650 subjects and related those repertoires to cytomegalovirus serostatus. To predict cytomegalovirus infection status, the study combined high-throughput TCR immunosequencing, statistical association of individual TCRs with disease status, and machine learning. A later analysis re-examined previously published TCR beta repertoires from more than 600 donors and added high-resolution HLA genotyping to investigate patterns of TCR occurrence. An early release covering more than 500 HLA-typed donors comprised 300 to 350 gigabases of sequencing data and around 80 million unique TCR sequences.

V loses 2 bases, J loses 2 bases, and the germline ends lie 10 bases apart. Taken from cysteine to phenylalanine, the CDR3 has 15 residues. Only the CDR3 DNA stays, 45 bases, in frame from base 1. CDR1 is given as MNHEY and CDR2 as SMNVEV, both from the germline V gene (reference sequence). Points the paper makes about the study in general: In a later analysis, the rate of TCR association differed among HLA loci, with DRB1 alleles having the most associated TCRs and HLA-C alleles having the fewest. A later analysis associated 16,951 TCR beta sequences with specific HLA alleles at a false discovery rate of 0.05. Some IMGT-functional V segments, including TRBV6-2 and TRBV6-3, could not be told apart with the 87-base-pair reads, so those segments were excluded. About 15 rarely observed V segments, including chromosome 9 orphons, were excluded from the earlier analysis of several hundred of the donors because counts were too low. In both the original and validation cohorts, the classifier was reported to diagnose cytomegalovirus status with high specificity and sensitivity. A cluster of highly shared sequence variants was judged likely to represent a technical artifact of the sequencing pipeline. Only TCR beta chains were sequenced in this cohort, and the absence of alpha or paired-chain data limited detectable features. Several of the top co-occurrence clusters appeared to be linked to parvovirus B19, influenza, CMV and Epstein-Barr virus, according to a later analysis. Roughly uniform sequencing depth across donors was assumed in presence/absence analyses, although this assumption may not hold. Because some donors lacked HLA typing at each locus, the association tests relied only on the typed subset. Linkage disequilibrium might explain the correlated functional status among segregating V segments, but an unknown experimental factor could not be ruled out. Broadly in line with IMGT annotations, most TCR beta V segments showed up in productive rearrangements about 87% or about 30% of the time in an earlier analysis of several hundred of the donors. Most TCR sequences were seen in very few donors, while some public TCRs were found in many individuals. The authors suggested that the approach could potentially be extended to other disease states and immunological phenotypes. Strong co-occurrence of HLA alleles, especially DR and DQ, made assigning TCR associations to individual alleles difficult. In a later genetic analysis, a missense DCLRE1C variant was associated with V-gene and J-gene trimming of TCR beta chains, and the association was replicated in an independent cohort. A later genetic analysis reported fewer N-insertions in productive TCRs among donors in an Asian-associated ancestry cluster than the roughly 620-donor mean. According to a later analysis, most CMV-associated TCR beta chains appeared to be HLA-restricted, and the HLA associations seemed to be driven largely by CMV exposure. The study listed over 150 TCR beta chains as associated with cytomegalovirus. A further reported finding was that TCR beta sequences accurately predicted the HLA-A and HLA-B alleles for most subjects in the first cohort. Three of the identified cytomegalovirus-associated TCR beta chains were confirmed in vitro to be specific for cytomegalovirus antigens. CMV serostatus was the only immune exposure information available for the cohort. A later analysis found that HLA-associated TCR beta chains were more clonally expanded and had lower generation probabilities than equally common non-associated chains.

Notes on this clone: What antigen it recognizes has not been identified. Per-base qualities were not stored, and no clone one base away is much larger.

The cohort consisted of 650 to 700 healthy bone marrow donors. At the time of sampling, every cohort member was nominally healthy, though immune exposures that went unrecorded were likely present. The donor tested CMV seronegative and was one of the 352 seronegative cohort members. Every donor gave a peripheral blood sample, and the peripheral blood mononuclear cells from that sample were used for TCR beta sequencing. Genomic DNA extraction from the blood cell samples was performed with the Qiagen DNeasy Blood Extraction Kit. Libraries came from the immunoSEQ multiplex PCR assay. For the multiplex PCR, a mixture combining 60 forward primers for TCR Vbeta segments and 13 reverse primers for TCR Jbeta segments was used. Amplification of the CDR3 region of rearranged TCR beta genes was performed with a multiplex PCR assay on genomic DNA. The Illumina HiSeq System was used to sequence the amplified TCR beta libraries as 87-base-pair reads. On the study's bioinformatics: A later analysis counted around 72 million unique TCR beta chains across the approximately 700 repertoires, and roughly 9.9 million of these chains were shared by at least two donors. A nearest-neighbor algorithm error-corrected the raw reads and collapsed the reads into unique sequences, merging closely related sequences to remove PCR and sequencing errors. CDR3 sequences were aligned to IMGT reference sequences to assign V, D and J gene segments. Each retained sequence needed at least a six-nucleotide match to both a V gene segment and a J gene segment. Rearrangements were classified as productive when the CDR3 lacked stop codons and remained in frame with V and J, and all other rearrangements were classified as non-productive. CDR3 was defined according to IMGT convention as the region running from the second conserved V-encoded cysteine to the conserved J-encoded phenylalanine. Sequences without an unambiguous match to a single V gene segment were excluded from the earlier analysis of a few hundred of the donors. In an earlier analysis of more than 500 of the donors, a V segment was called functional when productive rearrangements were above 56.7%, and segregating when the standard deviation between donors exceeded 5%. A statistical classification framework was developed to diagnose cytomegalovirus status using the catalog of TCR beta chain sequences. V and J gene assignment, in a later analysis, came from comparing TCR nucleotide sequences with IMGT/GENE-DB human TR gene sequences. A later analysis assigned CDR3 sequences and most-parsimonious VDJ recombination scenarios with the TCRdist pipeline. A later analysis defined each TCR beta chain by its CDR3 amino acid sequence plus V-gene family, and excluded reads lacking a unique V-gene family. To address suspected cross-contamination and a sequencing artifact, a later analysis removed under 600 highly shared, low-generation-probability nucleotide sequences. A later analysis calculated a clonal expansion index for each public chain from normalized within-repertoire ranks of inferred template counts. A later analysis computed generation probabilities with a VDJ recombination model fitted to out-of-frame rearrangements, and checked the results against IGoR. In a later analysis, TCR-TCR, TCR-HLA and TCR-CMV co-occurrence was scored with hypergeometric tests, and a repertoire-size bias correction was applied to TCR pairs. False discovery rates were estimated in a later analysis by permuting HLA or CMV assignments 20 times. In a later analysis, co-occurring TCRs were grouped using DBSCAN, and TCRdist sequence similarity was added for clustering within HLA-allele-positive subsets. Co-occurrence clustering excluded repertoires with fewer than 30,000 or more than 120,000 public chains, plus five with anomalous nucleotide sharing. Sourced from immuneACCESS, this table was stored by TCRdb with only in-frame sequences that have V and J called. A share of the clones is absent; for the studies checked, an unresolved V gene accounts for under half, and the remainder has no known explanation. Clonal size and the V and J genes are those of that table, whereas D and trimming came from the DNA. This sample lists over 200,000 clones; 75% to 80% were detected once. The ten largest make up approximately 2% of the sample.

Material: PBMCs. The chain links TRBV27 with TRBJ1-5, and perhaps TRBD1 as D gene, on 5 matching bases. The sequence was obtained from a male donor in good health and CMV-seronegative. CDR3 loop: CASSLDRMGNQPQHF. In nucleotide form, the sequence is TGTGCCAGCAGTTTAGACAGAATGGGCAATCAGCCCCAGCATTTT.